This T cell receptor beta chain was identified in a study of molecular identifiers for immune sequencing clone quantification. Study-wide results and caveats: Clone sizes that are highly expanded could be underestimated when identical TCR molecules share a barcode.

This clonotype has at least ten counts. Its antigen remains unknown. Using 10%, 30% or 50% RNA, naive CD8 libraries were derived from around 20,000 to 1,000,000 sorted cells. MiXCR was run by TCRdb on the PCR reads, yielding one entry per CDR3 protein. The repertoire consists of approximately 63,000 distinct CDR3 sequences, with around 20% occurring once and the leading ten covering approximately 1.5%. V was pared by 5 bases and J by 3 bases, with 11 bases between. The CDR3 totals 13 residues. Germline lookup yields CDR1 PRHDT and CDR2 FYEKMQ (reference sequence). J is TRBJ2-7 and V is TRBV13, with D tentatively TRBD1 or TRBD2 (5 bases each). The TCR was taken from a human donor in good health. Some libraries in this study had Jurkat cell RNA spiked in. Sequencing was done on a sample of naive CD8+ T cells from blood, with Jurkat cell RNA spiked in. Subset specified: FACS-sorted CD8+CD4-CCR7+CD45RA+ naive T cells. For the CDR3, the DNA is TGTGCCAGCAGCCCCGGGACCCGCTACGAGCAGTACTTC. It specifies CASSPGTRYEQYF.